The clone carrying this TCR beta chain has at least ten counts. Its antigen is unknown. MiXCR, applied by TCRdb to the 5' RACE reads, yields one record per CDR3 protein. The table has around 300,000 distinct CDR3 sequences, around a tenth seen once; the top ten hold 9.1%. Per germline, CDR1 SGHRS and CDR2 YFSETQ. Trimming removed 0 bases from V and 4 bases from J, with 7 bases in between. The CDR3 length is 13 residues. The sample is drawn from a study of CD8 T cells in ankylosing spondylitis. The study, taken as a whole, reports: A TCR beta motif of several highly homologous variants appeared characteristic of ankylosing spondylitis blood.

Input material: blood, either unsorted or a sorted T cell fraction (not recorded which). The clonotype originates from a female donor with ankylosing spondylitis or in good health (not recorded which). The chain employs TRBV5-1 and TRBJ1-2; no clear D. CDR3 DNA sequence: TGCGCCAGCAGCTTGGATGGTAGCTATGGCTACACCTTC. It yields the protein CASSLDGSYGYTF.